Sequencing of this T cell receptor (beta chain) was carried out in a study of identical twins. Points from the study as a whole: Researchers reported weaker excess twin sharing in beta out-of-frame sequences. The analysis was cross-sectional rather than longitudinal within donors.

TCRdb independently ran MiXCR on the 5' RACE reads; one entry per CDR3 protein. Among around 340,000 distinct CDR3 sequences, 10% to 15% were seen once, and the ten largest hold roughly 7.8%. This clonotype has more than one count but fewer than ten. Its antigen is unknown. With V trimmed by 2 bases and J by 5 bases, 1 base remained unmatched. The CDR3 loop spans 12 amino acids. The germline V gene encodes CDR1 SGHTS and CDR2 YDEGEE. The data were also submitted as part of a second study, on yellow fever vaccine responses in identical twins.

The sequenced sample consisted of CD8+ T cells sorted from blood. This chain connects TRBV5-8 to TRBJ2-7; 7 bases are a match to TRBD1. The origin of this receptor is a woman between 18 and 29 years old in good health. The CDR3 bases are TGTGCCAGCAGCTTAACAGGGGACGAGCAGTACGTC. It is translated as CASSLTGDEQYV.